This record looks at one TCR beta chain sequence and its context. This specimen belongs to a study of blood T cell repertoires in COVID-19. Turning to the study itself: COVID-19 samples, acute and convalescent, were from the United States, Italy and Spain. PBMCs, B-cell-depleted T cells, or T cells were the source of the cDNA or gDNA that made up the material.

In the original analysis: Estimation of nucleated cell counts relied on the amplification of reference gene primers. TCRdb's copy holds only in-frame clones and misses some; the assay was immunoSEQ multiplex PCR. The V and J calls and clone size come from that table; D and trimming were worked out from the DNA. The sample shows 130,000 to 150,000 clones, 87% of them seen only once. This CDR3 is 11 amino acids long. CDR1 is SQVTM and CDR2 is ANQGSEA in the germline V gene. The V gene lost 5 bases and the J gene lost 4 bases, with 8 bases spanning the gap. Sequencing was done on a sample of peripheral blood. The receptor comes from a woman between 35 and 50 years old with acute or convalescent COVID-19. This chain connects TRBV29-1 to TRBJ1-2; maybe TRBD1 (6 bases). CDR3 region: CSVRDIYGYTF. The CDR3 DNA reads TGCAGCGTTAGGGACATCTATGGCTACACCTTC.